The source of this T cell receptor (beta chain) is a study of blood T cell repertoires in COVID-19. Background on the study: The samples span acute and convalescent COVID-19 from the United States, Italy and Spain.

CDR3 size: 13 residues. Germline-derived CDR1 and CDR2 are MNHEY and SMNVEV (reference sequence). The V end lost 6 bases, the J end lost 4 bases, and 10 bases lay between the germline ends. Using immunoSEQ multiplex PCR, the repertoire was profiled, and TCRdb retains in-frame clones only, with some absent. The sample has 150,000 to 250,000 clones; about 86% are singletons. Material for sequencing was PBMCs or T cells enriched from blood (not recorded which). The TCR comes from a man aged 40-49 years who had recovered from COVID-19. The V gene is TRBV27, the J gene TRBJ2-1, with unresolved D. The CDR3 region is CASSEQDYNEQFF. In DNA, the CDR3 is TGTGCCAGCAGCGAACAAGATTACAATGAGCAGTTCTTC.